This T cell receptor (beta chain) emerged from a study of blood T cell repertoires in COVID-19. Study summary: T cells, B-cell-depleted T cells, or PBMCs supplied cDNA or gDNA.

V lost 3 bases to trimming and J lost 8 bases, with 13 bases between them. CDR1 and CDR2 from the germline V gene are LGHDT and YNNKEL (reference sequence). The CDR3 length is 14 residues. The assay was immunoSEQ multiplex PCR, and TCRdb's table has in-frame clones only and misses some. The sample lists about 180,000 clones, just under 90% occurring once. The TCR originated in a woman aged 70-85 years with COVID-19, enrolled during active disease. What was sequenced was peripheral blood. The rearrangement links TRBV3-1 (or the pseudogene TRBV3-2) to TRBJ1-4, with D hard to call. Here the CDR3 DNA reads TGTGCCAGCAGCCACGCTCGGGAGCACGAAAAACTGTTTTTT. This sequence encodes CASSHAREHEKLFF.